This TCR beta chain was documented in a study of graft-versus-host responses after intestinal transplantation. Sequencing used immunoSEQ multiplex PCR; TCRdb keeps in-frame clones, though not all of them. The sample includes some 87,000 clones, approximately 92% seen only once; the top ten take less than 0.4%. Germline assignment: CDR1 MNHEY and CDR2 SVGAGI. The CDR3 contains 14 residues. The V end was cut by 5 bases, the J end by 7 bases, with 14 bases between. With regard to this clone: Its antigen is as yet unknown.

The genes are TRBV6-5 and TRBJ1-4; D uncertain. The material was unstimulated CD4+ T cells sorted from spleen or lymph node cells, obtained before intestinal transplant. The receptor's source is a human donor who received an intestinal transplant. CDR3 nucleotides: TGTGCCAGCAGTCCCATAGCGCCTTTTGAAAAACTGTTTTTT. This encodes CASSPIAPFEKLFF.